The 27 T cell receptor beta chains below come from one sample, sequenced in a study of CD8+CD57+ T cells in acquired aplastic anemia (dated by TCRdb to about 2018). Flow cytometry had shown CD8+CD57+ cell expansion in the patients selected for sequencing. TCRdb names Illumina HiSeq 2000 as the instrument used. Profiling of TCR beta VDJ combinations and CDR3 sequences used genomic DNA as the template. TCRdb reworked the public reads: Q25 trimming with fastp, MiXCR clone assembly, productive beta chains retained. Rows merge per CDR3 protein into single entries with the most common DNA and genes. Recorded for this sample are about 260,000 distinct CDR3 sequences; approximately 80% of them occurred a single time. The ten largest clonotypes hold approximately 40% of the sample. Specimen: sorted CD4+, CD8+, or CD8+CD57+ T cells (not recorded which) from PBMCs. The receptors stem from a human donor with aplastic anemia.

V usage is TRBV7-2 and J usage is TRBJ2-7; TRBD1 matches 7 bases. J was trimmed by 2 bases and V by 7 bases; bases with no gene match: 8. Germline V gene data show CDR1 as SGHTA and CDR2 as FQGNSA. This CDR3 comprises 14 residues. The CDR3 protein is CASNPGTATYEQYF. CDR3 sequence (DNA): TGTGCCAGCAACCCAGGGACAGCTACCTACGAGCAGTACTTC.

The V and J genes are TRBV2 and TRBJ2-1; D might be TRBD2 (6 bases). The J call may be faulty, since TRBJ2-7 better matches the DNA end. The length of the CDR3 is 15 residues. Germline CDR1 is SNHLY and CDR2 is FYNNEI. CDR3: CASSASGRILYEQYF. CDR3 bases: TGTGCCAGCAGCGCGAGCGGGCGTATACTCTACGAGCAGTACTTC.

This chain joins TRBV24-1 and TRBJ2-7, with a weak D call TRBD1 (5 bases). CDR3 length: 14 amino acids. Germline assignment: CDR1 KGHDR and CDR2 SFDVKD. The V gene lost 0 bases and the J gene lost 2 bases, with 7 bases spanning the gap. The DNA for the CDR3 is TGTGCCACCAGTGATTTGCCAGGGACCTACGAGCAGTACTTC. Protein product: CATSDLPGTYEQYF.

CDR3 nucleotides: TGTGCCAGCAGCTTAACTAACGGGACAAAAGAGACCCAGTACTTC. This gives the protein CASSLTNGTKETQYF. The chain uses TRBV5-8 and TRBJ2-5, with TRBD1 as a possible D gene (6 bases). V was trimmed by 2 bases and J by 3 bases, leaving 14 bases between them. The CDR3 sequence is 15 residues long. Germline-derived CDR1 and CDR2 are SGHTS and YDEGEE.

The chain uses TRBV10-3 and TRBJ2-7, with D possibly being TRBD2 (5 bases). The CDR3 consists of 10 residues. Trimming took 11 bases from V and 7 from J, leaving 12 bases between them. The germline CDR1 and CDR2 sequences are ENHRY and SYGVKD. The DNA for the CDR3 is TGTGCCGTCGGAGGCCGGGAGCAGTACTTC. This codes for CAVGGREQYF.

This clonotype showed up just a few times. The genes are TRBV13 and TRBJ1-1, with D perhaps TRBD1 (6 bases). Trimming stripped 4 bases from V and 1 base from J, with 13 bases between. Looked up from germline, CDR1 is PRHDT and CDR2 is FYEKMQ (reference sequence). This CDR3 comprises 15 residues. CDR3 region: CASSSVGGANTEAFF. The CDR3 bases are TGTGCCAGCAGCTCAGTGGGGGGGGCGAACACTGAAGCTTTCTTT.

This clonotype was detected once. J is TRBJ1-1 and V is TRBV2; D gene uncertain. Trimming removed 8 bases from V and 10 bases from J, with 20 bases in between. CDR3 length: 13 residues. CDR1 is SNHLY, CDR2 FYNNEI, per germline. The CDR3 spells CASGEGSGAAAFF. In nucleotides, the CDR3 is TGTGCCAGCGGGGAAGGGTCTGGAGCTGCAGCTTTCTTT. Full variable domain (outside the CDR3, taken from reference TRBV2 and TRBJ1-1): EPEVTQTPSHQVTQMGQEVILRCVPISNHLYFYWYRQILGQKVEFLVSFYNNEISEKSEIFDDQFSVERPDGSNFTLKIRSTKLEDSAMYFCASGEGSGAAAFFGQGTRLTVV.

The chain combines TRBV7-2 with TRBJ2-1; TRBD2 might be the D (7 bases). The CDR3 consists of 16 residues. CDR1 is SGHTA, CDR2 FQGNSA, per germline. With 8 bases removed from V and 12 bases from J, the gap between germline ends came to 29 bases. CDR3 sequence: CASGEGGTDRQDLQFF. In DNA form, the CDR3 reads TGTGCCAGCGGGGAGGGGGGCACAGATAGGCAGGATTTGCAGTTCTTC. The full variable domain, completed using reference TRBV7-2 and TRBJ2-1, is GAGVSQSPSNKVTEKGKDVELRCDPISGHTALYWYRQSLGQGLEFLIYFQGNSAPDKSGLPSDRFSAERTGGSVSTLTIQRTQQEDSAVYLCASGEGGTDRQDLQFFGPGTRLTVL.

This rearrangement joins TRBV20-1 to TRBJ2-7, with D maybe TRBD2 (6 bases). Trimming left V 6 bases short and J 5 bases short, with 20 bases between. The CDR3 is 14 residues long. CDR1 is DFQATT, CDR2 SNEGSKA, per germline (reference sequence). CDR3 sequence: CSASSWGGKNEQYF. In DNA, the CDR3 is TGCAGTGCCAGTAGTTGGGGAGGCAAGAACGAGCAGTACTTC.

V usage is TRBV29-1 and J usage is TRBJ1-2; tentatively, D is TRBD1 (5 bases). This CDR3 is 13 amino acids long. V lost 0 bases and J lost 7, with 12 bases in between. Germline CDR1 reads SQVTM; CDR2 reads ANQGSEA. Here the CDR3 DNA reads TGCAGCGTTGAAGATCTGGCAGGGACTGGCTACACCTTC. It is translated as CSVEDLAGTGYTF.

The chain is built from TRBV12-3 or TRBV12-4 and TRBJ2-5; 9 bases match TRBD2. There are 17 residues in the CDR3. V trimming: 6 bases; J trimming: 4 bases; junction bases outside the gene matches: 15. The CDR3 DNA is TGTGCCAGCAGCCCCTCGGGTAGCGGGAGATCGGGAGAGACCCAGTACTTC. This gives the protein CASSPSGSGRSGETQYF.

This clonotype was seen at least ten times. This chain connects TRBV9 to TRBJ1-1; D is uncertain. CDR1 is SGDLS, CDR2 YYNGEE, per germline. V was shortened by 1 base and J by 12 bases, with 22 bases between the two germline ends. This CDR3 spans 15 amino acids. CDR3: CASSVYQNSYNEPFF. The CDR3, as DNA: TGTGCCAGCAGCGTATACCAGAACTCCTACAATGAGCCTTTCTTT.

This clonotype has only one observation. The junction shows a germline mismatch at one end, possibly a read error. The J gene is TRBJ1-2, the V gene TRBV2, with TRBD1 as a possible D gene (6 bases). CDR1 is SNHLY, CDR2 FYNNEI, per germline. This CDR3 region has 13 residues. This CDR3 reads CASSEGGADDHSF. CDR3 coding DNA: TGTGCCAGCAGTGAAGGGGGGGCAGATGACCACTCCTTC.

With respect to this clonotype: Because the CDR3's place on the DNA is in doubt, the DNA is left out and the CDR3 is given as listed by TCRdb. The chain recombines TRBV7-9 with TRBJ2-2; the table's D call TRBD1 went unverified against the DNA. CDR1 and CDR2 from the germline V gene are SEHNR and FQNEAQ (reference sequence). With termini counted, the CDR3 has 15 amino acids. The CDR3 sequence: CASSLVAWGNEQLFF.

About this clonotype: Germline is not matched at one junction end, which may reflect a read error. The chain combines TRBV7-2 with TRBJ2-3; TRBD1 is a possible D gene (5 bases). The CDR3 is 14 residues long. Germline V CDR1 and CDR2: SGHTA, FQGNSA. The CDR3 protein is CASSWWQGSNYGYF. CDR3 sequence (DNA): TGTGCCAGCAGCTGGTGGCAGGGCTCAAACTATGGCTACTTT. The whole variable domain, filled in from reference TRBV7-2 and TRBJ2-3, reads GAGVSQSPSNKVTEKGKDVELRCDPISGHTALYWYRQSLGQGLEFLIYFQGNSAPDKSGLPSDRFSAERTGGSVSTLTIQRTQQEDSAVYLCASSWWQGSNYGYFGPGTRLTVL.

The V call is TRBV7-2, the J call TRBJ2-5; maybe TRBD1 (5 bases). The CDR3 length is 12 residues. CDR1 SGHTA and CDR2 FQGNSA come from the germline V gene. V shed 5 bases and J shed 14 bases, with 18 bases lying between them. The CDR3 DNA sequence: TGTGCCAGCAGCGGGGCTAGGGGCGCCGACTACTTC. Translation gives CASSGARGADYF.

V gene TRBV20-1 combines with J gene TRBJ2-1; weak D call: TRBD2 (5 bases). CDR3 size: 14 residues. Trimming left V 3 bases short and J 0 bases short, with 9 bases between. Per the germline V gene, CDR1 is DFQATT and CDR2 is SNEGSKA (reference sequence). The CDR3 sequence: CSARDGDSYNEQFF. CDR3 bases: TGCAGTGCTAGGGACGGGGACTCCTACAATGAGCAGTTCTTC.

This clonotype was detected only once. The conserved phenylalanine or tryptophan normally closing the CDR3 is absent here, so this likely arose from a read error. V usage is TRBV7-9 and J usage is TRBJ2-7; no clear D. This CDR3 spans 11 amino acids. V was trimmed by 6 bases and J by 7 bases, leaving 10 bases between them. Germline CDR1 reads SEHNR; CDR2 reads FQNEAQ (reference sequence). The CDR3 loop is CASSYLGEQYI. The CDR3, as DNA: TGTGCCAGCAGTTACCTTGGGGAGCAGTACATC.

Regarding this clonotype: The junction and the germline gene differ at one end; a read error may be behind it. The CDR3 bases are TGTGCCAGCAGCTTTCCAGGAGGCGGGGGGACCGATGATTTT. Protein sequence: CASSFPGGGGTDDF. The genes are TRBV7-9 and TRBJ2-3; 8 bases match TRBD2. Germline values: CDR1 SEHNR, CDR2 FQNEAQ (reference sequence). The CDR3 covers 14 residues.

This chain uses TRBV9 with TRBJ2-5, with unresolved D. The germline V and J ends were trimmed by 0 bases and 11 bases, with 20 bases remaining between them. This CDR3 is 15 amino acids long. Germline-derived CDR1 and CDR2 are SGDLS and YYNGEE. The CDR3 loop reads CASSVGSVSYNEQYF. The CDR3 nucleotides are TGTGCCAGCAGCGTAGGTTCGGTCTCCTACAATGAGCAGTACTTC.

V and J are TRBV7-9 and TRBJ1-1; the match to TRBD1 covers 12 bases. Unmatched junction bases numbered 16, after V lost 6 bases and J lost 14 bases. Germline V lookup: CDR1 SEHNR, CDR2 FQNEAQ (reference sequence). The CDR3 extends over 15 amino acids. CDR3 sequence: CASRYGDRGHNEQFF. In DNA, the CDR3 is TGTGCCAGCAGGTACGGGGACAGGGGGCATAATGAGCAGTTCTTT.

V is TRBV7-9 and J is TRBJ1-1; D not resolved. The CDR3 runs 11 residues. In germline, CDR1 is SEHNR, CDR2 FQNEAQ (reference sequence). V was shortened by 1 base and J by 8 bases, with 5 bases between the two germline ends. CDR3 loop: CASSLGLEAFF. Here the CDR3 DNA reads TGTGCCAGCAGCTTAGGGCTAGAAGCTTTCTTT.

Regarding this clonotype: It is unclear where the CDR3 begins or ends on the DNA, so no DNA is shown, and the CDR3 is as TCRdb lists it. The rearrangement uses TRBV9 and TRBJ2-1. Germline V lookup: CDR1 SGDLS, CDR2 YYNGEE. The CDR3 length equals 14 residues, ends included. CDR3 in amino acids: CASGVVGKIQYFVF.

On this clonotype: A read error may account for a junction end that differs from germline. J is TRBJ2-1 and V is TRBV9, with unresolved D. CDR1 is SGDLS and CDR2 is YYNGEE in the germline V gene. The CDR3 is made up of 13 amino acids. The CDR3 nucleotides are TGTGCCAGCAGCTTATCCACGGCCCGAAAGCAGCTCTTC. This translates into CASSLSTARKQLF.

For this clonotype: The junction shows a germline mismatch at one end, possibly a read error. The chain recombines TRBV7-2 with TRBJ2-5, with 8 bases lining up with TRBD1. CDR3 length equals 14 residues. CDR1 SGHTA and CDR2 FQGNSA come from the germline V gene. CDR3 protein: CASRLGQGEETQYF. CDR3 coding DNA: TGTGCCAGCCGCTTAGGACAGGGAGAAGAGACCCAGTACTTC.

This clonotype has a handful of counts. CDR3 bases: TGTGCCACCAGCAGAGAAGCGGAGAACACTGAAGCTTTCTTT. This gives the protein CATSREAENTEAFF. The chain joins TRBV15 to TRBJ1-1; D unclear. Trimming removed 0 bases from V and 1 base from J, with 6 bases in between. This CDR3 has 14 residues. Germline V gives CDR1 LNHNV, CDR2 YYDKDF (reference sequence). The full variable domain, rest sourced from reference TRBV15 and TRBJ1-1, is DAMVIQNPRYQVTQFGKPVTLSCSQTLNHNVMYWYQQKSSQAPKLLFHYYDKDFNNEADTPDNFQSRRPNTSFCFLDIRSPGLGDTAMYLCATSREAENTEAFFGQGTRLTVV.

This clonotype was seen only once. The chain is built from TRBV7-9 and TRBJ2-7; D possibly matches TRBD1 or TRBD2 (5 bases each). The CDR3 is 18 residues long. Per the germline V gene, CDR1 is SEHNR and CDR2 is FQNEAQ (reference sequence). V was pared by 5 bases and J by 1 base, with 24 bases between. The DNA of the CDR3 is TGTGCCAGCAGCCCTCAGCCAGAGGGGCACGCCCTTTCCTACGAGCAGTACGTC. It translates to CASSPQPEGHALSYEQYV.